This TCR beta chain was sequenced in a study of shared clonotypes between healthy human individuals. General study points: Having only a few donors restricted how much genetic and exposure-history diversity was captured.

There were only Caucasian adults among the donors, and all lived in Nashville, Tennessee. Of note for this clone: Its antigen is not known.

The protocol was immunoSEQ multiplex PCR, while the TCRdb copy is restricted to in-frame clones and leaves out a portion. The sample shows more than 400,000 clones, about 84% of them seen only once. The V gene lost 1 base and the J gene lost 7 bases, with 10 bases spanning the gap. The germline V gene encodes CDR1 SEHNR and CDR2 FQNEAQ (reference sequence). The CDR3 loop spans 13 amino acids. Sample: PBMCs. V usage is TRBV7-9 and J usage is TRBJ2-5, with a weak D call TRBD2 (5 bases). The receptor was isolated from a woman in her forties in good health. Some clones in this sample may be carry-over from other donors' samples. CDR3 in amino acids: CASSLEAGGTQYF. The CDR3 coding sequence is TGTGCCAGCAGCTTAGAGGCGGGCGGGACCCAGTACTTC. Full variable domain (outside the CDR3, taken from reference TRBV7-9 and TRBJ2-5): DTGVSQNPRHKITKRGQNVTFRCDPISEHNRLYWYRQTLGQGPEFLTYFQNEAQLEKSRLLSDRFSAERPKGSFSTLEIQRTEQGDSAMYLCASSLEAGGTQYFGPGTRLLVL.